Following are 19 T cell receptor beta chains from one sample sequenced in a study of cytomegalovirus exposure and HLA in healthy donors. PCR primers comprised 60 Vbeta and 13 Jbeta primers. The table came from immunoSEQ multiplex PCR; TCRdb's copy has only in-frame clones and leaves some out. The top ten clones hold 4% to 6% of a sample with about 180,000 clones, more than 80% of them seen once. Sequencing input: PBMCs. The receptors shown here come from a man aged 18 to 29 in good health and CMV-seronegative.

The J gene is TRBJ1-1, the V gene TRBV29-1; 7 bases agree with TRBD1. The CDR3 consists of 17 residues. V lost 0 bases to trimming and J lost 4 bases; unmatched junction nucleotides: 14. Germline V gene data show CDR1 as SQVTM and CDR2 as ANQGSEA. In DNA, the CDR3 is TGCAGCGTTGAAGATAGGGGGCGGGCGGCAGGGATCACTGAAGCTTTCTTT. Translated, it gives CSVEDRGRAAGITEAFF.

For the CDR3, the DNA is TGTGCCAGCAGCCAAACCCGTCACAGTTCACCCCTCCACTTT. Amino acid sequence: CASSQTRHSSPLHF. V is TRBV14 and J is TRBJ1-6; no clear D gene. The CDR3 loop spans 14 amino acids. V lost 2 bases, J lost 9 bases, and 11 bases lay in between. Germline CDR1 and CDR2: SGHDN and FVKESK.

The V and J genes are TRBV18 and TRBJ1-1, with D possibly matching TRBD1 (6 bases). CDR1 and CDR2 from the germline V gene are KGHSH and LQKENI. The CDR3 loop spans 13 amino acids. V was pared by 4 bases and J by 8 bases, with 14 bases between. The CDR3 DNA sequence: TGTGCCAGCTCACTCCTAGACAGGAGAGAAGCTTTCTTT. Encoded protein: CASSLLDRREAFF.

In nucleotides, the CDR3 is TGTTCCGGCTCCAGGGATATCTCCGAGCAGTACTTC. Residues: CSGSRDISEQYF. J is TRBJ2-7 and V is TRBV7-9, with a weak D call TRBD1 (5 bases). Per germline, CDR1 SEHNR and CDR2 FQNEAQ (reference sequence). The CDR3 runs to 12 residues.

This chain's CDR3 is CASSMRQGGQPQHF. The DNA of the CDR3 is TGTGCCAGTAGTATGAGGCAGGGTGGTCAGCCCCAGCATTTT. The V and J genes are TRBV19 and TRBJ1-5; possibly TRBD1 for D (5 bases). The CDR3 totals 14 residues. Germline values: CDR1 LNHDA, CDR2 SQIVND (reference sequence). Deletions cut 3 bases from V and 6 bases from J, with 12 bases between.

This chain links TRBV5-5 with TRBJ2-2, with 9 bases identical to TRBD2. J gave up 0 bases and V 2 bases, and 8 bases lay outside the gene matches. This CDR3 has 18 amino acids. Germline CDR1 reads SGHKS; CDR2 reads YYEKEE (reference sequence). CDR3 region: CASSFGTSSPANTGELFF. Here the CDR3 DNA reads TGTGCCAGCAGCTTCGGGACTAGCTCCCCCGCGAACACCGGGGAGCTGTTTTTT.

J is TRBJ1-6 and V is TRBV19; D remains ambiguous. V lost 3 bases, J lost 5 bases, and 8 bases lay in between. This CDR3 has 14 amino acids. Germline V CDR1 and CDR2: LNHDA, SQIVND (reference sequence). Here the CDR3 DNA reads TGTGCCAGTAGTATCAGAGGAAATAATTCACCCCTCCACTTT. Its protein is CASSIRGNNSPLHF.

The rearrangement joins TRBV2 to TRBJ2-7; 10 bases are a match to TRBD2. Germline V gene sequence: CDR1 SNHLY, CDR2 FYNNEI. The CDR3 covers 14 residues. The V and J ends lost 6 bases and 5 bases, in that order; junction bases with no gene match: 7. The CDR3 DNA follows: TGTGCCAGCAGGCAGCTAGCGGGAGTACACGAGCAGTACTTC. Amino acids: CASRQLAGVHEQYF.

The genes are TRBV29-1 and TRBJ1-3; D is perhaps TRBD1 (6 bases). The CDR3 sequence is 14 residues long. Trimming took off 7 bases at V and 1 base at J, with 14 bases between the two ends. From germline, CDR1 is SQVTM and CDR2 ANQGSEA. DNA of the CDR3: TGCAGCGGAAAGATGACAGGATCTGGAAACACCATATATTTT. Translating it yields CSGKMTGSGNTIYF.

This clone appeared once. The chain joins TRBV29-1 to TRBJ1-2, with 11 positions matching TRBD1. CDR1 and CDR2 from the germline V gene are SQVTM and ANQGSEA. The CDR3 sequence is 13 residues long. The V segment lost 4 bases and the J segment 4 bases; nucleotides outside the gene matches: 2. Here the CDR3 DNA reads TGCAGCGTTGGGACAGGGGGCGGCTATGGCTACACCTTC. Amino acids: CSVGTGGGYGYTF.

This clone was observed once. This chain joins TRBV6-1 and TRBJ2-3, with D possibly being TRBD1 (6 bases). CDR1 MNHNS and CDR2 SASEGT come from the germline V gene. This CDR3 is built from 15 residues. With 3 bases removed from V and 5 bases from J, the gap between germline ends came to 15 bases. The CDR3 is CASSDTLGAGDTQYF. The CDR3 bases are TGTGCCAGCAGTGATACTTTGGGGGCGGGAGATACGCAGTATTTT.

The chain combines TRBV5-1 with TRBJ1-1, with a weak D call TRBD1 (5 bases). This CDR3 contains 14 residues. V gave up 4 bases and J gave up 5 bases, with 15 bases separating them. Germline V gene data show CDR1 as SGHRS and CDR2 as YFSETQ. The CDR3 sequence: CASSVKGRNTEAFF. The CDR3 region has the DNA TGCGCCAGCAGCGTTAAGGGGAGGAATACTGAAGCTTTCTTT.

The chain has TRBV4-1 and TRBJ2-7, with 9 bases aligning to TRBD2. The CDR3 spans 16 residues. Germline CDR1 is MGHRA and CDR2 is YSYEKL. The junction had 6 bases not matched to a gene; V was cut back by 0 bases and J by 3 bases. CDR3 DNA sequence: TGCGCCAGCAGCCAAGAAGCGAGCGGGGGGTTCTACGAGCAGTACTTC. Protein product: CASSQEASGGFYEQYF.

The genes are TRBV27 and TRBJ1-2; possible D gene TRBD1, 6 bases. Germline CDR1 is MNHEY and CDR2 is SMNVEV (reference sequence). The CDR3 covers 16 residues. The V end lost 4 bases, the J end lost 4 bases, and 19 bases lay between the germline ends. This CDR3 reads CASSYDRDINLYGYTF. DNA for the CDR3: TGTGCCAGCAGTTACGACCGGGACATCAATCTCTATGGCTACACCTTC.

The rearrangement links TRBV19 to TRBJ2-7, with 8 positions matching TRBD2. The J segment lost 1 base and the V segment lost 5 bases, leaving 4 bases of the junction unmatched. This CDR3 spans 14 amino acids. Germline CDR1 reads LNHDA; CDR2 reads SQIVND (reference sequence). The CDR3 DNA reads as TGTGCCAGTAGTCCGGGACTAGTTTCCTACGAGCAGTACTTC. It specifies CASSPGLVSYEQYF. The variable domain in full, with the rest retrieved from reference TRBV19 and TRBJ2-7, is DGGITQSPKYLFRKEGQNVTLSCEQNLNHDAMYWYRQDPGQGLRLIYYSQIVNDFQKGDIAEGYSVSREKKESFPLTVTSAQKNPTAFYLCASSPGLVSYEQYFGPGTRLTVT.

This clone was seen once. A junction boundary mismatches the germline segment, possibly from a read error. The chain combines TRBV7-7 with TRBJ2-1; TRBD2 aligns across 16 bases. This CDR3 comprises 16 residues. CDR1 and CDR2 (germline): SSHAT, FNYEAQ (reference sequence). This CDR3 is CASSKGLAGGRDEQFF. The DNA of the CDR3 is TGTGCTAGCAGCAAGGGACTAGCGGGAGGGCGGGATGAGCAGTTCTTC.

This chain links TRBV18 with TRBJ2-5, with 8 bases that match TRBD1. CDR1 is KGHSH, CDR2 LQKENI, per germline. V lost 4 bases, J lost 2 bases, and 6 bases stayed unmatched. CDR3 length: 15 amino acids. The CDR3 here is CASSLRDRQQETQYF. In DNA form, the CDR3 reads TGTGCCAGCTCACTCCGGGACAGGCAACAAGAGACCCAGTACTTC.

This clone was recorded only once. This chain uses TRBV9 with TRBJ2-7, with D maybe TRBD1 (5 bases). Germline V gene sequence: CDR1 SGDLS, CDR2 YYNGEE. CDR3 length: 15 amino acids. The V end was cut by 1 base, the J end by 3 bases, with 14 bases between. CDR3 in DNA: TGTGCCAGCAGCGTATATGACAGCAACTTCTACGAGCAGTACTTC. Translating gives CASSVYDSNFYEQYF.

The sample holds many counts of this clone. J is TRBJ1-4 and V is TRBV5-1; D not resolved. V lost 5 bases and J lost 10, with 21 bases in between. Looked up from germline, CDR1 is SGHRS and CDR2 is YFSETQ. The CDR3 is 15 amino acids. The chain's CDR3 is CASRSLRESRGKLFF. The CDR3 DNA follows: TGCGCCAGCAGATCCCTCCGGGAAAGTCGCGGAAAACTGTTTTTT.